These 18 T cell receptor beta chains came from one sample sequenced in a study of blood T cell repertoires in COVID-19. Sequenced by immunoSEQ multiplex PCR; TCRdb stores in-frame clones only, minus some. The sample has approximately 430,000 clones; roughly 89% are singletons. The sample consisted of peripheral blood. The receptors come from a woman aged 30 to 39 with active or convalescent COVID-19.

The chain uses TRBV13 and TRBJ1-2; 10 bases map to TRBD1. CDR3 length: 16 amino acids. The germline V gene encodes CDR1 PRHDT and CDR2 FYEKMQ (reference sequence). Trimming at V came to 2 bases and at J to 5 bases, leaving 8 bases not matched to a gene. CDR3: CASSLTGTGEVYGYTF. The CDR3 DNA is TGTGCCAGCAGCTTAACTGGGACAGGGGAAGTGTATGGCTACACCTTC. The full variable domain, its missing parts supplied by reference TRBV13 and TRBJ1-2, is AAGVIQSPRHLIKEKRETATLKCYPIPRHDTVYWYQQGPGQDPQFLISFYEKMQSDKGSIPDRFSAQQFSDYHSELNMSSLELGDSALYFCASSLTGTGEVYGYTFGSGTRLTVV.

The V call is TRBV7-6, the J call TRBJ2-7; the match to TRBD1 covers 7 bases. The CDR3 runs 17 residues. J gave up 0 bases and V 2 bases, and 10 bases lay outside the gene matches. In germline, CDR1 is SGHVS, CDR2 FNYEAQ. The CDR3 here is CASSLTPQGGRSYEQYF. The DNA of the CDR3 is TGTGCCAGCAGCTTAACCCCTCAAGGGGGCCGCTCCTACGAGCAGTACTTC.

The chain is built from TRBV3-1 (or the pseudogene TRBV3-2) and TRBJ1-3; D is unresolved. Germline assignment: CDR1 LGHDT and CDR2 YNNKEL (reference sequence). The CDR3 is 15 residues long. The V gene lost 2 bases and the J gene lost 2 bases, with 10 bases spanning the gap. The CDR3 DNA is TGTGCCAGCAGCCAATTCCAGGAGGCTGGAAACACCATATATTTT. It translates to CASSQFQEAGNTIYF.

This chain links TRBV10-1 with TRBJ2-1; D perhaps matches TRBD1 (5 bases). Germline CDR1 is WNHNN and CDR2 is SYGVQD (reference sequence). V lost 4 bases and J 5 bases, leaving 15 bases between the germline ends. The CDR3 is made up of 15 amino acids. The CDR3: CASSGAGLRNNEQFF. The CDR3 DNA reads TGCGCCAGCAGTGGGGCAGGGCTGAGGAACAATGAGCAGTTCTTC.

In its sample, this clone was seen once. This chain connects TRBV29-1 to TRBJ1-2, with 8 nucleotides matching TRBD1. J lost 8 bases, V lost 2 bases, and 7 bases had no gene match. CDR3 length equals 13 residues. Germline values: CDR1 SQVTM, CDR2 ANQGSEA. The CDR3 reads CSVERAGGWGYTF. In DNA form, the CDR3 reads TGCAGCGTTGAAAGGGCAGGGGGCTGGGGCTACACCTTC.

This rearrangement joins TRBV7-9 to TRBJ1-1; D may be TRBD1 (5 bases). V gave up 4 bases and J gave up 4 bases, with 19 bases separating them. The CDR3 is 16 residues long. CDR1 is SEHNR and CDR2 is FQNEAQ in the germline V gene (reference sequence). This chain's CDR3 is CASSSVAGFDGTEAFF. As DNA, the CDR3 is TGTGCCAGCAGCTCCGTAGCAGGGTTCGACGGCACTGAAGCTTTCTTT.

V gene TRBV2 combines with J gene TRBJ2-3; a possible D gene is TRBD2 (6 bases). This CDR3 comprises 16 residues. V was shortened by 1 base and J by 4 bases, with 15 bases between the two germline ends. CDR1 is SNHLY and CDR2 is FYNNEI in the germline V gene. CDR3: CASSEDGREDADTQYF. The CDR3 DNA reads TGTGCCAGCAGTGAAGACGGCAGGGAGGACGCAGATACGCAGTATTTT.

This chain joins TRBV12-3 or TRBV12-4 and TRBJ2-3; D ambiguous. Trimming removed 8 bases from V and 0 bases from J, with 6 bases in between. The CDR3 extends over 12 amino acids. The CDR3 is CASGQSTDTQYF. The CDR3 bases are TGTGCCAGCGGCCAGAGCACAGATACGCAGTATTTT.

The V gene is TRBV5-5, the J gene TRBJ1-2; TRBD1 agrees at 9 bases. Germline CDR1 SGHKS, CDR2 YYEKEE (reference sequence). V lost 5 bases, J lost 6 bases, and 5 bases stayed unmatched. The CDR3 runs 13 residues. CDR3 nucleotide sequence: TGTGCCAGCAGATGGGACAGGGACGATGGCTACACCTTC. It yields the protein CASRWDRDDGYTF. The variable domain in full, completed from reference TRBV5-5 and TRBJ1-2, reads DAGVTQSPTHLIKTRGQQVTLRCSPISGHKSVSWYQQVLGQGPQFIFQYYEKEERGRGNFPDRFSARQFPNYSSELNVNALLLGDSALYLCASRWDRDDGYTFGSGTRLTVV.

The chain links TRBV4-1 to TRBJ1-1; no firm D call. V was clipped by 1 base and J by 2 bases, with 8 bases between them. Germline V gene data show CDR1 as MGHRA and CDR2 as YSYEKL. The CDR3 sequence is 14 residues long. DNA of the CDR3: TGCGCCAGCAGCCAAGTAGCAGAAAACACTGAAGCTTTCTTT. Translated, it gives CASSQVAENTEAFF.

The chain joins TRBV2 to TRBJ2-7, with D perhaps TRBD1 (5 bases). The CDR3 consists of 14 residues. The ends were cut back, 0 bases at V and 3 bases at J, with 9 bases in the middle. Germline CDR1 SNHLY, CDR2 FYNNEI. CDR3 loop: CASSEAVGVYEQYF. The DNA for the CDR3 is TGTGCCAGCAGTGAAGCTGTAGGGGTCTACGAGCAGTACTTC.

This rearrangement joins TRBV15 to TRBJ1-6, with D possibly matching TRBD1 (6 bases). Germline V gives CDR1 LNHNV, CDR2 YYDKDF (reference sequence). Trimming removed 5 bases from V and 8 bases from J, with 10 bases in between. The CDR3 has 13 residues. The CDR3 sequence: CATSRGQYSPLHF. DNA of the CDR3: TGTGCCACCAGCCGTGGACAGTATTCACCCCTCCACTTT.

The chain's CDR3 is CAIGSRGSSYEQYF. CDR3 DNA sequence: TGTGCCATCGGCTCCCGCGGCAGCTCCTACGAGCAGTACTTC. This sequence joins TRBV10-3 and TRBJ2-7; D call uncertain. V lost 8 bases and J 0 bases, leaving 14 bases between the germline ends. There are 14 residues in the CDR3. The germline gives CDR1 ENHRY, CDR2 SYGVKD.

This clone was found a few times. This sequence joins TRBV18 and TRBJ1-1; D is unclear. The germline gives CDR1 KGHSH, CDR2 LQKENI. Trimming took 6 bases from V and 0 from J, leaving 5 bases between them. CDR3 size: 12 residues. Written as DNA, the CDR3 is TGTGCCAGCTCTCAAATGAACACTGAAGCTTTCTTT. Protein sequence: CASSQMNTEAFF. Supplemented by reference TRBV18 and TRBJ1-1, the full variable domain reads NAGVMQNPRHLVRRRGQEARLRCSPMKGHSHVYWYRQLPEEGLKFMVYLQKENIIDESGMPKERFSAEFPKEGPSILRIQQVVRGDSAAYFCASSQMNTEAFFGQGTRLTVV.

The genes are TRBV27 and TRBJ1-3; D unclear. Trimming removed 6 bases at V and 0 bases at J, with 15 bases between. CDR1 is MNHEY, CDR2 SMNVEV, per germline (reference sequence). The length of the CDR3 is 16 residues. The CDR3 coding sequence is TGTGCCAGCAGCCAATTGCAGGTCGCCTCTGGAAACACCATATATTTT. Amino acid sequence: CASSQLQVASGNTIYF.

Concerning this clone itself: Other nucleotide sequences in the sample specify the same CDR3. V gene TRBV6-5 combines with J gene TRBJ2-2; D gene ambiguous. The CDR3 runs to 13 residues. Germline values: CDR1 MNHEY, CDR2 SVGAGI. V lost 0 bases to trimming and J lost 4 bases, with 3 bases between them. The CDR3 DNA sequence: TGTGCCAGCAGTTACTCTCTCACCGGGGAGCTGTTTTTT. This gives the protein CASSYSLTGELFF.

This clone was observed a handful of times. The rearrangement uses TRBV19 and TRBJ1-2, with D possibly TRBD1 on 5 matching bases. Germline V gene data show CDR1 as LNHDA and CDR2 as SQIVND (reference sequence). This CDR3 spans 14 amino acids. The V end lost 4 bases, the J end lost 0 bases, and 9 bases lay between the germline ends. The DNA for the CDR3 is TGTGCCAGTAGTAGGTGGGGGGCTAACTATGGCTACACCTTC. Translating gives CASSRWGANYGYTF.

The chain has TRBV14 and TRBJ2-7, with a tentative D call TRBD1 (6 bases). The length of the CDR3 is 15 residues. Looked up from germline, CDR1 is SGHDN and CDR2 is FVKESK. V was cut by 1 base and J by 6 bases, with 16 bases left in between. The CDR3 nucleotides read TGTGCCAGCAGCCAAGGGGACATTCACCTGGGCGAGCAGTACTTC. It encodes CASSQGDIHLGEQYF.